This T cell receptor beta chain was identified in a study of CXCR3-negative and CXCR3-positive naive CD8 T cells. Findings of the study overall: Partly lower CXCR3 expression followed cryopreservation, and most assays relied on fresh PBMCs. More hydrophobic TRB CDR3s occurred in CXCR3-positive than in CXCR3-negative naive cells. In both naive subsets diversity was comparably high, whereas memory CD8+ cells showed much lower diversity.

Libraries of TRB cDNA were made by 5' RACE and carried UMIs. TCRdb re-called the 5' RACE reads and shows each CDR3 protein once, DNA omitted. The sample is made up of tens of thousands of distinct CDR3 sequences, and the top ten hold roughly 0.8% of it. CDR1 is SGHKS, CDR2 YYEKEE, per germline (reference sequence). This CDR3 has 16 amino acids. Concerning this clonotype itself: Its target is not known.

Naive cells were sorted as CD45RO-, CCR7+, CD27+ and CD95-. The sequence came from a human donor in good health. Some clones in this sample may be carry-over from other donors' samples. The gene calls are TRBV5-5 and TRBJ2-2; TCRdb indicates TRBD2, and absent DNA this call remains unverified. Sequences were obtained from naive CXCR3+ CD8+ T cells from blood. The sample's subset: CD45RO-CCR7+CD27+CD95- naive CD8+ T cells expressing CXCR3 (TNR3+). CDR3 protein: CASSFLAGGAAGELFF.